The entry below describes one T cell receptor beta chain. Germline-derived CDR1 and CDR2 are MNHEY and SMNVEV (reference sequence). CDR3 size: 15 residues. With V trimmed by 5 bases and J by 4 bases, 3 bases remained unmatched. The sample belongs to a study of blood T cell repertoires in COVID-19. Assay used: immunoSEQ multiplex PCR; TCRdb lists only in-frame clones, some missing. Among over 150,000 clones, roughly 88% were seen once, and the ten largest hold about 2%. Sequenced material: peripheral blood. The sequence was collected from a man in his late teens or twenties with acute or convalescent COVID-19. This chain links TRBV27 with TRBJ2-1; 12 positions agree with TRBD2. The CDR3 loop reads CASSPGTSGYNEQFF. DNA for the CDR3: TGTGCCAGCAGTCCCGGGACTAGCGGGTACAATGAGCAGTTCTTC.